These 9 T cell receptor beta chains were all obtained from the same sample, sequenced in a study of early T cells in non-severe SARS-CoV-2 infection. TCRdb re-derived calls from the 5' RACE reads in MiXCR, one entry per CDR3 protein. The sample carries 68,000 or so distinct CDR3 sequences, more than 10% recorded once. Sequenced: whole blood. These receptor sequences come from an adult who was a healthcare worker with PCR-confirmed SARS-CoV-2 infection or an uninfected control (not recorded which).

J is TRBJ2-5 and V is TRBV2, with D possibly being TRBD2 (6 bases). The ends were cut back, 6 bases at V and 2 bases at J, with 13 bases in the middle. This CDR3 is built from 14 residues. Germline CDR1 is SNHLY and CDR2 is FYNNEI. The CDR3 region has the DNA TGTGCCAGCAGACCCCCGGGGGAGCAAGAGACCCAGTACTTC. This translates into CASRPPGEQETQYF. Combining the CDR3 with reference TRBV2 and TRBJ2-5 gives the whole variable domain EPEVTQTPSHQVTQMGQEVILRCVPISNHLYFYWYRQILGQKVEFLVSFYNNEISEKSEIFDDQFSVERPDGSNFTLKIRSTKLEDSAMYFCASRPPGEQETQYFGPGTRLLVL.

This clonotype was observed many times. The chain is built from TRBV29-1 and TRBJ1-1, with D unresolved. This CDR3 contains 13 residues. V lost 4 bases and J lost 2, with 11 bases in between. Germline CDR1 is SQVTM and CDR2 is ANQGSEA. The CDR3 sequence: CSVVQDSNTEAFF. The CDR3 bases are TGCAGCGTTGTGCAGGACTCAAACACTGAAGCTTTCTTT.

This clonotype was detected many times. The rearrangement uses TRBV5-4 and TRBJ2-2, with D perhaps TRBD1 or TRBD2 (5 bases each). The ends were cut back, 0 bases at V and 7 bases at J, with 13 bases in the middle. Germline assignment: CDR1 SGHNT and CDR2 YYREEE (reference sequence). The CDR3 is made up of 15 amino acids. The CDR3 is CASSLDRARGGELFF. The CDR3 DNA reads as TGTGCCAGCAGCTTGGACCGGGCGAGGGGCGGGGAGCTGTTTTTT.

The chain uses TRBV3-1 and TRBJ2-7; D is perhaps TRBD1 (7 bases). V was cut by 6 bases and J by 5 bases, with 14 bases left in between. Germline V gene sequence: CDR1 LGHDT, CDR2 YNNKEL (reference sequence). The CDR3 is 13 amino acids. The CDR3 reads CASRLQGGNEQYF. CDR3 in DNA: TGTGCCAGCAGACTTCAGGGGGGCAACGAGCAGTACTTC.

The chain employs TRBV9 and TRBJ2-1; D is possibly TRBD1 (6 bases). V lost 3 bases and J lost 5, with 18 bases in between. CDR1 SGDLS and CDR2 YYNGEE come from the germline V gene. The CDR3 runs to 16 residues. CDR3 residues: CASSADPGHRNNEQFF. In DNA, the CDR3 is TGTGCCAGCAGCGCTGACCCGGGACACCGCAACAATGAGCAGTTCTTC.

This clonotype was observed at least ten times. The chain combines TRBV12-3 or TRBV12-4 with TRBJ2-3; D not certain. The CDR3 extends over 12 amino acids. Trimming left V 6 bases short and J 6 bases short, with 10 bases between. The CDR3 reads CASRPGMDTQYF. DNA for the CDR3: TGTGCCAGCAGGCCTGGGATGGATACGCAGTATTTT.

This chain joins TRBV7-8 and TRBJ1-5; no definite D call. Germline V gene sequence: CDR1 SGHVS, CDR2 FQNEAQ. The CDR3 is 16 amino acids. V lost 5 bases and J lost 3, with 17 bases in between. CDR3 protein: CASSPSVVGPNQPQHF. Written as DNA, the CDR3 is TGTGCCAGCAGCCCTAGCGTTGTAGGGCCCAATCAGCCCCAGCATTTT.

In this sample, this clonotype turned up many times. The chain is built from TRBV2 and TRBJ1-5; 8 bases are shared with TRBD1. Per the germline V gene, CDR1 is SNHLY and CDR2 is FYNNEI. The CDR3 loop spans 12 amino acids. The ends lost 4 bases at V and 11 bases at J; junction bases unmatched: 4. The CDR3 here is CASSGQGWAQHF. The CDR3 bases are TGTGCCAGCAGTGGACAGGGGTGGGCCCAGCATTTT.

This clonotype was seen a handful of times. The chain couples TRBV28 to TRBJ1-1, with D perhaps TRBD1 (5 bases). CDR3 length: 13 residues. The germline CDR1 and CDR2 sequences are MDHEN and SYDVKM. The CDR3 sequence: CGAGRRKNTEAFF. As DNA, the CDR3 is TGTGGGGCAGGGAGGCGGAAGAACACTGAAGCTTTCTTT.